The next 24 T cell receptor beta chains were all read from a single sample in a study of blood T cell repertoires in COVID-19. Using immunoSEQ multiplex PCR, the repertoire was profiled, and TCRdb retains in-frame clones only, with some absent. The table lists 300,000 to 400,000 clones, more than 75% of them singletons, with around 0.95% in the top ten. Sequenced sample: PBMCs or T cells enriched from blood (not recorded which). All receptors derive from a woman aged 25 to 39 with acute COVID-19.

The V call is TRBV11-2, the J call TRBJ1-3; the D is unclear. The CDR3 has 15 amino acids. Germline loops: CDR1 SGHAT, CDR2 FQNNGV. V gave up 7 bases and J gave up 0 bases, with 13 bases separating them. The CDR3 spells CASTDGLSSGNTIYF. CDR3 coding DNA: TGTGCCAGCACCGATGGACTGTCCTCTGGAAACACCATATATTTT. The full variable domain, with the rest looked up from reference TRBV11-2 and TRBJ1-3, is EAGVAQSPRYKIIEKRQSVAFWCNPISGHATLYWYQQILGQGPKLLIQFQNNGVVDDSQLPKDRFSAERLKGVDSTLKIQPAKLEDSAVYLCASTDGLSSGNTIYFGEGSWLTVV.

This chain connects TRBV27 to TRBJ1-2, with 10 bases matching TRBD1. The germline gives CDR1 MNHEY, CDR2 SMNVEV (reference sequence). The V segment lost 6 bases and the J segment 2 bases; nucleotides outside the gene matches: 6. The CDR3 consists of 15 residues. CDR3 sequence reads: CASSLRTGGNYGYTF. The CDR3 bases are TGTGCCAGCAGCCTCCGGACAGGGGGGAACTATGGCTACACCTTC.

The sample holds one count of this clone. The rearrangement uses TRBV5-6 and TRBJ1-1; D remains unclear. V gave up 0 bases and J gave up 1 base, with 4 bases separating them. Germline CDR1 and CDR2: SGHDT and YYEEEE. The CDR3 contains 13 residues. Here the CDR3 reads CASSLAGNTEAFF. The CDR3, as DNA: TGTGCCAGCAGCTTGGCCGGGAACACTGAAGCTTTCTTT.

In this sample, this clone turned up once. The CDR3 sequence: CASSPPEGANEQFF. The CDR3 region has the DNA TGTGCCAGCTCACCCCCGGAGGGGGCCAATGAGCAGTTCTTC. The chain has TRBV18 and TRBJ2-1; a weak D match, TRBD1 (7 bases). Deletions cut 3 bases from V and 6 bases from J, with 12 bases between. Germline values: CDR1 KGHSH, CDR2 LQKENI. The CDR3 is 14 amino acids.

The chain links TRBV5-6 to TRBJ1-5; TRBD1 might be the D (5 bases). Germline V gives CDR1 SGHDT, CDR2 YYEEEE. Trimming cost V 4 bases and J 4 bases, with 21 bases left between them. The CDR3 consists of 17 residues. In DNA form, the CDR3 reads TGTGCCAGCAGCCGGCACCTGGGCACCAAGGGGAATCAGCCCCAGCATTTT. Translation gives CASSRHLGTKGNQPQHF. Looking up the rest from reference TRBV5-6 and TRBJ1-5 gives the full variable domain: DAGVTQSPTHLIKTRGQQVTLRCSPKSGHDTVSWYQQALGQGPQFIFQYYEEEERQRGNFPDRFSGHQFPNYSSELNVNALLLGDSALYLCASSRHLGTKGNQPQHFGDGTRLSIL.

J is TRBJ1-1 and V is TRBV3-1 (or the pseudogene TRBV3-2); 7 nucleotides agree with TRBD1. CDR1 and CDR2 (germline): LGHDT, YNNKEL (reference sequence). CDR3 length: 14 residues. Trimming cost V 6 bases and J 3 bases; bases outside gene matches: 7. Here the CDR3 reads CASSNRGEYTEAFF. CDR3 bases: TGTGCCAGCAGTAACAGGGGCGAGTACACTGAAGCTTTCTTT.

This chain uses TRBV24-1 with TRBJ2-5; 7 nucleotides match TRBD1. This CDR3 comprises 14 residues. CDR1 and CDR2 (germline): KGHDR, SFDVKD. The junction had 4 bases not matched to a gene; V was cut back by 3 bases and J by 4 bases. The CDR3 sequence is CATSDPRQGETQYF. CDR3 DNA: TGTGCCACCAGTGATCCTCGACAGGGAGAGACCCAGTACTTC.

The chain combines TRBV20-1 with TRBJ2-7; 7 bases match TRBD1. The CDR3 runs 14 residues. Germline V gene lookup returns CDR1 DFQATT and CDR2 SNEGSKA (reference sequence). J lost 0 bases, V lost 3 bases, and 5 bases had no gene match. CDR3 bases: TGCAGTGCTAGTGATAGGACAGGCTCCTACGAGCAGTACTTC. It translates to CSASDRTGSYEQYF.

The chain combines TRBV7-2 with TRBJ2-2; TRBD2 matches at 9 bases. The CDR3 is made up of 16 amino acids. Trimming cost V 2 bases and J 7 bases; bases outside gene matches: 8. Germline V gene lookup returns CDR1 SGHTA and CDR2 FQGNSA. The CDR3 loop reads CASSLRLAGFIGELFF. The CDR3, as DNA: TGTGCCAGCAGCTTAAGGCTAGCGGGGTTTATCGGGGAGCTGTTTTTT.

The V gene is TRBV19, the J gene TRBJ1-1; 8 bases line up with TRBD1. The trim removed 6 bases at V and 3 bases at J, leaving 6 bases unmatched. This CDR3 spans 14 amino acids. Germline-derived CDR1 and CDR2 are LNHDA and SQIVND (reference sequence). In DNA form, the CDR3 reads TGTGCCAGTAGCCTTCAGGGGGCGGACACTGAAGCTTTCTTT. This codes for CASSLQGADTEAFF.

CDR3 in amino acids: CASSPRTGRSYEQYF. CDR3 DNA sequence: TGTGCCAGCAGTCCTAGGACTGGACGATCCTACGAGCAGTACTTC. The genes are TRBV6-6 and TRBJ2-7; tentative D call: TRBD2 (5 bases). Deletions cut 5 bases from V and 1 base from J, with 15 bases between. The CDR3 has 15 amino acids. In germline, CDR1 is MNHNY, CDR2 SVGAGI (reference sequence).

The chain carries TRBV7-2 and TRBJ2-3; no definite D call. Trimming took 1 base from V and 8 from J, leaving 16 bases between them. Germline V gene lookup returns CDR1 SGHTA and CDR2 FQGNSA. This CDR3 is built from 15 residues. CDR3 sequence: CASSLVPGAAITQYF. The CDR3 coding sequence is TGTGCCAGCAGCTTAGTCCCAGGCGCCGCGATTACGCAGTATTTT.

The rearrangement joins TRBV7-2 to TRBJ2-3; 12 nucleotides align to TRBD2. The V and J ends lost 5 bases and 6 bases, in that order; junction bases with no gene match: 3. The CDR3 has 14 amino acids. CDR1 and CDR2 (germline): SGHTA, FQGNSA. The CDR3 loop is CASSKGLAGDTQYF. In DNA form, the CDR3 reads TGTGCCAGCAGCAAAGGACTAGCGGGGGATACGCAGTATTTT.

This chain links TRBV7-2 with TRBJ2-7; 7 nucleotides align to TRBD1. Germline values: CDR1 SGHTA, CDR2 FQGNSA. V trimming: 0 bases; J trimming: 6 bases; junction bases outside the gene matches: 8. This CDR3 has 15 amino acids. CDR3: CASSLARGREGEQYF. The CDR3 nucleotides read TGTGCCAGCAGCTTAGCTAGGGGGCGTGAGGGCGAGCAGTACTTC. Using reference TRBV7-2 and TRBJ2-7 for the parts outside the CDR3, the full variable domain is GAGVSQSPSNKVTEKGKDVELRCDPISGHTALYWYRQSLGQGLEFLIYFQGNSAPDKSGLPSDRFSAERTGGSVSTLTIQRTQQEDSAVYLCASSLARGREGEQYFGPGTRLTVT.

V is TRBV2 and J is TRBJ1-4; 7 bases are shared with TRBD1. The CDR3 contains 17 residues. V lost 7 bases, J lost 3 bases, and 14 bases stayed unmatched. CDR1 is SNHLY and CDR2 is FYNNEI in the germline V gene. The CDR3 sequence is CASKYRGPLAANEKLFF. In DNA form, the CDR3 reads TGTGCCAGCAAATACAGGGGCCCCTTGGCGGCTAATGAAAAACTGTTTTTT.

Written as DNA, the CDR3 is TGTGCCAGCAGTGAAGCGCTTTTCCAGGGCGCCTACGAGCAGTACTTC. The encoded protein is CASSEALFQGAYEQYF. The chain employs TRBV2 and TRBJ2-7, with D perhaps matching TRBD1 (5 bases). V lost 0 bases and J 2 bases, leaving 14 bases between the germline ends. This CDR3 has 16 amino acids. The germline V gene has CDR1 SNHLY and CDR2 FYNNEI.

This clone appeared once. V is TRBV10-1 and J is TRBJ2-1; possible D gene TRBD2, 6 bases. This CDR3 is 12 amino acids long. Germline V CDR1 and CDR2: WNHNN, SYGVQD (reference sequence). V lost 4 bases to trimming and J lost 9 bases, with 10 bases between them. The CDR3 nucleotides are TGCGCCAGCAGTGTTAGCGGTTCTGAGCAGTTCTTC. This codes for CASSVSGSEQFF.

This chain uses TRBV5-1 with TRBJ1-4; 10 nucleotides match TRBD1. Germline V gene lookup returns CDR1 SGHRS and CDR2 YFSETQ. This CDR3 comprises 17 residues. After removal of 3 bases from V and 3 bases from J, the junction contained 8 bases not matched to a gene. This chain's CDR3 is CASSSGTGVLANEKLFF. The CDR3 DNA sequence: TGCGCCAGCAGCTCCGGGACAGGGGTTTTGGCTAATGAAAAACTGTTTTTT.

CDR3 residues: CASSPLGQGENIQYF. The CDR3, as DNA: TGTGCCAGTAGTCCCCTGGGACAGGGTGAAAACATTCAGTACTTC. The J gene is TRBJ2-4, the V gene TRBV19; 9 nucleotides line up with TRBD1. Germline V gene lookup returns CDR1 LNHDA and CDR2 SQIVND (reference sequence). CDR3 length: 15 residues. Germline trimming cut 5 bases from V and 5 bases from J; bases unmatched to any gene: 7.

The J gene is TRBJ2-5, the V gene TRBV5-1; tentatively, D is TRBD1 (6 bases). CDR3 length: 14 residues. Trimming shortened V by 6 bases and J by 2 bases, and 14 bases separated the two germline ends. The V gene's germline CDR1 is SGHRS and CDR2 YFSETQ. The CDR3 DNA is TGCGCCAGCAAGAGGGGTGGACAGCAAGAGACCCAGTACTTC. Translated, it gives CASKRGGQQETQYF. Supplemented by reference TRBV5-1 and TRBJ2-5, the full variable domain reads KAGVTQTPRYLIKTRGQQVTLSCSPISGHRSVSWYQQTPGQGLQFLFEYFSETQRNKGNFPGRFSGRQFSNSRSEMNVSTLELGDSALYLCASKRGGQQETQYFGPGTRLLVL.

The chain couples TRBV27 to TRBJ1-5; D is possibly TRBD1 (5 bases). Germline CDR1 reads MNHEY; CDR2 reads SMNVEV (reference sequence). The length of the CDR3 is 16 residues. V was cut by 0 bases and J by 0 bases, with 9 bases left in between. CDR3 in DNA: TGTGCCAGCAGTTTATCGGGGCAGCTTAGCAATCAGCCCCAGCATTTT. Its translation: CASSLSGQLSNQPQHF.

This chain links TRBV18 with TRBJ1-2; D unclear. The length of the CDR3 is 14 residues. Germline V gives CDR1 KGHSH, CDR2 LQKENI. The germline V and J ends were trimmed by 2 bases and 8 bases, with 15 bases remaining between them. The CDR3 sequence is CASSPSQSERGYTF. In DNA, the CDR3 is TGTGCCAGCTCACCAAGCCAGTCGGAGAGGGGCTACACCTTC.

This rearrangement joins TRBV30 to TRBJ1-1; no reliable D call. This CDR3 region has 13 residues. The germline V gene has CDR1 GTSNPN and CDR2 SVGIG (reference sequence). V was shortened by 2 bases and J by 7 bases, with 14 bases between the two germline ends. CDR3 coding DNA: TGTGCCTGGAGTATTCTTTCTGAGGGTGAAGCTTTCTTT. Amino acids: CAWSILSEGEAFF.

The CDR3, as DNA: TGTGCCAGCAGCTCCTGGGGACTGCGAGCTAACTATGGCTACACCTTC. Amino acids: CASSSWGLRANYGYTF. This chain connects TRBV5-6 to TRBJ1-2; tentatively, D is TRBD1 (5 bases). There are 16 residues in the CDR3. Trimming pared 3 bases from V and 0 bases from J, leaving 15 bases between. Germline CDR1 SGHDT, CDR2 YYEEEE.